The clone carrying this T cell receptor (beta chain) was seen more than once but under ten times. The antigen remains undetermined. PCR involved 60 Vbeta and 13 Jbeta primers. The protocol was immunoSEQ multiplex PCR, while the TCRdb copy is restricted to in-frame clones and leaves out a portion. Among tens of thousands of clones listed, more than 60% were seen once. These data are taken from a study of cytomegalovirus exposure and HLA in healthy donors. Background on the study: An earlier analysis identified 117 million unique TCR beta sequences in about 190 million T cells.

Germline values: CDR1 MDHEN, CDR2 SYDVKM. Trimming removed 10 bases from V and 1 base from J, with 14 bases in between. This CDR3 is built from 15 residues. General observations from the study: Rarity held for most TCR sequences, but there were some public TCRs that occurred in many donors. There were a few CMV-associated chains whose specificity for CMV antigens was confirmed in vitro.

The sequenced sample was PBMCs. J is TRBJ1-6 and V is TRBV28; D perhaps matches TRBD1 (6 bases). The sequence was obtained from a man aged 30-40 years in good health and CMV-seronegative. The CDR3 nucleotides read TGTGCCAATACGGACAGCCTGTCCTATAATTCACCCCTCCACTTT. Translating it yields CANTDSLSYNSPLHF. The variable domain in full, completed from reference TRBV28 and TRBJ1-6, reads DVKVTQSSRYLVKRTGEKVFLECVQDMDHENMFWYRQDPGLGLRLIYFSYDVKMKEKGDIPEGYSVSREKKERFSLILESASTNQTSMYLCANTDSLSYNSPLHFGNGTRLTVT.